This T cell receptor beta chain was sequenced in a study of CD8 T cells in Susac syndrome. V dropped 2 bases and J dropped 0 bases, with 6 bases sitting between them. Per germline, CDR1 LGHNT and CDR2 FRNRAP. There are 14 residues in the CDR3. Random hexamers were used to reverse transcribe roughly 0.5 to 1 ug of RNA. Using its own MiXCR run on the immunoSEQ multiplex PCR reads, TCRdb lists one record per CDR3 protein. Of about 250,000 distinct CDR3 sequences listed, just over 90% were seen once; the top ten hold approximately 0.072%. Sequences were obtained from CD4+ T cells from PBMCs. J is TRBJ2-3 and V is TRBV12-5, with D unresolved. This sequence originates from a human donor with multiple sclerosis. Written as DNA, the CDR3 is TGTGCTAGTGGTTTGTCTTCTAGCACAGATACGCAGTATTTT. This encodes CASGLSSSTDTQYF.